These 32 T cell receptor beta chains originate from one sample sequenced in a study of blood T cell repertoires in COVID-19. Sequenced by immunoSEQ multiplex PCR; TCRdb stores in-frame clones only, minus some. The sample gives about 310,000 clones, roughly 90% of which show up once; less than 3.5% is in the top ten. Sequencing was done on a sample of peripheral blood. Every receptor here comes from a woman aged 30 to 39 with COVID-19, enrolled during active disease.

The chain combines TRBV29-1 with TRBJ1-2, with 8 bases matching TRBD1. The V gene's germline CDR1 is SQVTM and CDR2 ANQGSEA. The CDR3 runs 13 residues. Trimming at V came to 1 base and at J to 4 bases, leaving 2 bases not matched to a gene. This CDR3 is CSVEVGTGYGYTF. The CDR3 bases are TGCAGCGTTGAAGTGGGGACAGGCTATGGCTACACCTTC.

This rearrangement joins TRBV10-2 to TRBJ2-7; 10 bases line up with TRBD2. The CDR3 is 16 amino acids. CDR1 and CDR2 (germline): WSHSY, SAAADI. The trim removed 4 bases at V and 3 bases at J, leaving 9 bases unmatched. CDR3 DNA sequence: TGCGCCAGCAGTGTACCACTAGCGGGGCCGGGCTACGAGCAGTACTTC. Translated: CASSVPLAGPGYEQYF.

The chain recombines TRBV30 with TRBJ1-4; 7 bases agree with TRBD1. CDR1 is GTSNPN, CDR2 SVGIG, per germline (reference sequence). The length of the CDR3 is 15 residues. Losses at the gene ends were 5 bases for V and 8 bases for J; bases not matched to a gene: 14. The CDR3 region is CAWLGSEGAQEKLFF. The CDR3 DNA reads as TGTGCCTGGCTCGGTAGTGAGGGGGCACAAGAAAAACTGTTTTTT. The whole variable domain, remainder taken from reference TRBV30 and TRBJ1-4, is SQTIHQWPATLVQPVGSPLSLECTVEGTSNPNLYWYRQAAGRGLQLLFYSVGIGQISSEVPQNLSASRPQDRQFILSSKKLLLSDSGFYLCAWLGSEGAQEKLFFGSGTQLSVL.

The rearrangement links TRBV7-2 to TRBJ2-3; D perhaps matches TRBD2 (5 bases). Germline assignment: CDR1 SGHTA and CDR2 FQGNSA. CDR3 length: 16 amino acids. With 2 bases removed from V and 2 bases from J, the gap between germline ends came to 14 bases. Here the CDR3 reads CASSLSAGSNTDTQYF. The CDR3 nucleotides read TGTGCCAGCAGCTTAAGCGCGGGTTCAAACACAGATACGCAGTATTTT.

The CDR3 spells CAWSIGLGNEKLFF. In nucleotides, the CDR3 is TGTGCCTGGAGTATAGGACTCGGTAATGAAAAACTGTTTTTT. The chain joins TRBV30 to TRBJ1-4, with D unresolved. Trimming removed 2 bases from V and 4 bases from J, with 11 bases in between. Germline V gene data show CDR1 as GTSNPN and CDR2 as SVGIG (reference sequence). This CDR3 region has 14 residues.

CDR3 loop: CASSFPGSPGNEQFF. The CDR3 DNA reads TGTGCCAGCAGTTTCCCCGGGAGTCCGGGGAATGAGCAGTTCTTC. V gene TRBV28 combines with J gene TRBJ2-1; D perhaps matches TRBD2 (6 bases). V lost 3 bases to trimming and J lost 7 bases, with 16 bases between them. Germline CDR1 reads MDHEN; CDR2 reads SYDVKM. This CDR3 region has 15 residues.

This chain joins TRBV12-5 and TRBJ2-1, with D maybe TRBD2 (7 bases). CDR1 and CDR2 from the germline V gene are LGHNT and FRNRAP. The V gene lost 0 bases and the J gene lost 8 bases, with 23 bases spanning the gap. The CDR3 loop spans 18 amino acids. In nucleotides, the CDR3 is TGTGCTAGTGGTTTGGTACGGGGGGCGAGAAGGGCTTGGGATGAGCAGTTCTTC. This translates into CASGLVRGARRAWDEQFF.

This chain uses TRBV12-5 with TRBJ2-1; TRBD2 agrees at 9 bases. CDR3 length: 17 residues. The germline gives CDR1 LGHNT, CDR2 FRNRAP. V was clipped by 4 bases and J by 0 bases; unmatched bases: 7. The CDR3 DNA reads TGTGCTAGTGGTTCGGGGGCGGGAGGGAGCTCCTACAATGAGCAGTTCTTC. Protein sequence: CASGSGAGGSSYNEQFF.

The rearrangement joins TRBV4-1 to TRBJ2-1, with 7 bases identical to TRBD1. CDR3 length: 16 amino acids. Germline loops: CDR1 MGHRA, CDR2 YSYEKL. J was trimmed by 0 bases and V by 4 bases; bases with no gene match: 6. The CDR3 loop reads CASSRETGSSYNEQFF. CDR3 in DNA: TGCGCCAGCAGCCGAGAGACAGGGAGCTCCTACAATGAGCAGTTCTTC.

The rearrangement uses TRBV5-6 and TRBJ1-3; D gene unclear. The CDR3 covers 14 residues. Trimming took 0 bases from V and 5 from J, leaving 9 bases between them. CDR1 is SGHDT and CDR2 is YYEEEE in the germline V gene. The CDR3 DNA sequence: TGTGCCAGCAGCTTGGGGGCAGGCAGAAACACCATATATTTT. As protein: CASSLGAGRNTIYF.

V is TRBV19 and J is TRBJ2-3; 7 bases map to TRBD2. The CDR3 extends over 16 amino acids. The J segment lost 5 bases and the V segment lost 5 bases, leaving 13 bases of the junction unmatched. Germline CDR1 LNHDA, CDR2 SQIVND (reference sequence). The CDR3 DNA follows: TGTGCCAGTAGTTCGCCCGGGACGGGGGGTGGAGATACGCAGTATTTT. Its protein is CASSSPGTGGGDTQYF.

V is TRBV25-1 and J is TRBJ1-1; TRBD1 is a possible D gene (6 bases). The CDR3 totals 11 residues. Germline CDR1 reads MGHDK; CDR2 reads SYGVNS. Trimming took 8 bases from V and 6 from J, leaving 10 bases between them. The CDR3 DNA follows: TGTGCCAGCCAGGGGTGGGCTGAAGCTTTCTTT. It encodes CASQGWAEAFF.

This rearrangement joins TRBV27 to TRBJ1-5; 7 bases map to TRBD1. V lost 7 bases to trimming and J lost 3 bases; unmatched junction nucleotides: 6. From germline, CDR1 is MNHEY and CDR2 SMNVEV (reference sequence). The CDR3 is 14 amino acids. The CDR3 DNA reads as TGTGCCAGCACTACGACAGGGAACAATCAGCCCCAGCATTTT. Amino acids: CASTTTGNNQPQHF.

V gene TRBV27 combines with J gene TRBJ2-5; 15 positions match TRBD2. Germline V gives CDR1 MNHEY, CDR2 SMNVEV (reference sequence). V shed 6 bases and J 5 bases; nucleotides not matched to a gene: 19. The CDR3 has 20 residues. CDR3: CASRKDRTPGLAGGRETQYF. CDR3 nucleotides: TGTGCCAGCAGGAAGGACAGGACACCGGGACTAGCGGGAGGTCGGGAGACCCAGTACTTC.

Written as DNA, the CDR3 is TGCGCCAGCAGGACGGGAGGGCAAGACAATGAGCAGTTCTTC. Its translation is CASRTGGQDNEQFF. The genes are TRBV5-1 and TRBJ2-1; 8 bases align to TRBD2. CDR1 and CDR2 (germline): SGHRS, YFSETQ. J lost 5 bases, V lost 5 bases, and 6 bases had no gene match. The CDR3 extends over 14 amino acids.

The chain recombines TRBV5-8 with TRBJ2-7; 7 bases are a match to TRBD1. V lost 5 bases and J lost 2; bases outside the gene matches: 7. This CDR3 region has 14 residues. Germline lookup yields CDR1 SGHTS and CDR2 YDEGEE. CDR3 sequence reads: CASSTDRFAYEQYF. Here the CDR3 DNA reads TGTGCCAGCAGTACGGACAGGTTCGCCTACGAGCAGTACTTC.

The chain couples TRBV7-9 to TRBJ2-1; TRBD1 is a possible D gene (6 bases). CDR1 SEHNR and CDR2 FQNEAQ come from the germline V gene (reference sequence). V gave up 2 bases and J gave up 2 bases, with 13 bases separating them. The CDR3 extends over 16 amino acids. The CDR3 loop reads CASSLSRQGPYNEQFF. CDR3 bases: TGTGCCAGCAGCTTATCTAGGCAGGGGCCCTACAATGAGCAGTTCTTC. The full variable domain, with the rest looked up from reference TRBV7-9 and TRBJ2-1, is DTGVSQNPRHKITKRGQNVTFRCDPISEHNRLYWYRQTLGQGPEFLTYFQNEAQLEKSRLLSDRFSAERPKGSFSTLEIQRTEQGDSAMYLCASSLSRQGPYNEQFFGPGTRLTVL.

The chain employs TRBV11-2 and TRBJ2-1; 7 bases line up with TRBD2. The germline V gene encodes CDR1 SGHAT and CDR2 FQNNGV. The CDR3 consists of 17 residues. The V and J ends lost 1 base and 6 bases, in that order; junction bases with no gene match: 12. CDR3 amino acids: CASSLVSLAAGVNEQFF. The CDR3 bases are TGTGCCAGCAGCTTAGTTTCTCTAGCGGCGGGGGTCAATGAGCAGTTCTTC.

This clone was seen once. V is TRBV7-2 and J is TRBJ2-6; D is perhaps TRBD2 (6 bases). This CDR3 has 16 residues. CDR1 is SGHTA and CDR2 is FQGNSA in the germline V gene. V shed 8 bases and J shed 2 bases, with 16 bases lying between them. CDR3 loop: CASGRIGGPGANVLTF. CDR3 in DNA: TGTGCCAGCGGGAGGATCGGGGGTCCTGGGGCCAACGTCCTGACTTTC.

V gene TRBV27 combines with J gene TRBJ2-1; D is unclear. From germline, CDR1 is MNHEY and CDR2 SMNVEV (reference sequence). The CDR3 is 17 amino acids. The ends were cut back, 2 bases at V and 3 bases at J, with 17 bases in the middle. In DNA, the CDR3 is TGTGCCAGCAGTTTAGATCCGAGCCCCTCTTACTACAATGAGCAGTTCTTC. It codes for CASSLDPSPSYYNEQFF.

The rearrangement links TRBV30 to TRBJ1-2; possibly TRBD1 for D (5 bases). The germline gives CDR1 GTSNPN, CDR2 SVGIG (reference sequence). V lost 0 bases, J lost 3 bases, and 17 bases lay in between. The CDR3 runs to 16 residues. Written as DNA, the CDR3 is TGTGCCTGGAGTGTTCTAGGAGGGGATACTTACTATGGCTACACCTTC. The encoded protein is CAWSVLGGDTYYGYTF.

The V and J genes are TRBV7-2 and TRBJ2-1, with 8 bases fitting TRBD2. Germline CDR1 SGHTA, CDR2 FQGNSA. CDR3 size: 15 residues. Unmatched junction bases numbered 8, after V lost 2 bases and J lost 8 bases. CDR3 protein: CASSLWDSGGDEQFF. CDR3 DNA: TGTGCCAGCAGCTTATGGGACTCGGGGGGGGATGAGCAGTTCTTC. The full variable domain, completed using reference TRBV7-2 and TRBJ2-1, is GAGVSQSPSNKVTEKGKDVELRCDPISGHTALYWYRQSLGQGLEFLIYFQGNSAPDKSGLPSDRFSAERTGGSVSTLTIQRTQQEDSAVYLCASSLWDSGGDEQFFGPGTRLTVL.

The rearrangement joins TRBV6-1 to TRBJ1-4; no definite D call. V was shortened by 1 base and J by 2 bases, with 8 bases between the two germline ends. Germline-derived CDR1 and CDR2 are MNHNS and SASEGT. The CDR3 covers 15 residues. CDR3: CASSEEWRTNEKLFF. In DNA, the CDR3 is TGTGCCAGCAGTGAAGAATGGCGGACTAATGAAAAACTGTTTTTT.

The chain is built from TRBV19 and TRBJ1-1; TRBD1 might be the D (6 bases). Looked up from germline, CDR1 is LNHDA and CDR2 is SQIVND (reference sequence). CDR3 length: 15 amino acids. The V gene lost 3 bases and the J gene lost 4 bases, with 15 bases spanning the gap. CDR3 sequence (DNA): TGTGCCAGTAGTATTAGGGGGATTGAGGCCACTGAAGCTTTCTTT. Protein sequence: CASSIRGIEATEAFF.

The V call is TRBV19, the J call TRBJ1-2; 8 nucleotides match TRBD1. V was clipped by 5 bases and J by 7 bases; unmatched bases: 9. There are 14 residues in the CDR3. Per the germline V gene, CDR1 is LNHDA and CDR2 is SQIVND (reference sequence). The CDR3 protein is CASSLDREVLGYTF. In DNA, the CDR3 is TGTGCCAGTAGTTTGGACAGGGAAGTTCTTGGCTACACCTTC.

This chain connects TRBV15 to TRBJ1-2; 8 bases are a match to TRBD1. Trimming took 0 bases from V and 0 from J; bases not matched to a gene: 9. The CDR3 loop spans 18 amino acids. In germline, CDR1 is LNHNV, CDR2 YYDKDF (reference sequence). CDR3 in amino acids: CATSRDGRTGSANYGYTF. CDR3 in DNA: TGTGCCACCAGCAGAGATGGTAGGACAGGGTCTGCTAACTATGGCTACACCTTC.

The CDR3: CASSQGRPEAFF. DNA of the CDR3: TGTGCCAGCAGCCAAGGGAGGCCTGAAGCTTTCTTT. The rearrangement uses TRBV7-8 and TRBJ1-1; unclear D gene. This CDR3 spans 12 amino acids. Germline V gives CDR1 SGHVS, CDR2 FQNEAQ. Trimming shortened V by 5 bases and J by 6 bases, and 10 bases separated the two germline ends.

The V call is TRBV28, the J call TRBJ2-3; possibly TRBD1 for D (6 bases). CDR1 is MDHEN, CDR2 SYDVKM, per germline. This CDR3 comprises 14 residues. V was clipped by 9 bases and J by 6 bases, with 19 bases between them. The CDR3 DNA follows: TGTGCCAGTCTCCATCAGGGGCTCGGGGATACGCAGTATTTT. This sequence encodes CASLHQGLGDTQYF.

The chain is built from TRBV28 and TRBJ1-4; D may be TRBD1 (6 bases). The germline V gene encodes CDR1 MDHEN and CDR2 SYDVKM. V lost 5 bases, J lost 10 bases, and 17 bases lay in between. This CDR3 has 14 residues. CDR3 amino acids: CASSPPGQSGKLFF. DNA for the CDR3: TGTGCCAGCAGTCCCCCAGGACAGAGCGGAAAACTGTTTTTT.

The chain employs TRBV19 and TRBJ2-7, with TRBD2 matching over 7 bases. CDR3 length: 15 residues. With V trimmed by 3 bases and J by 3 bases, 8 bases remained unmatched. The germline gives CDR1 LNHDA, CDR2 SQIVND (reference sequence). CDR3 bases: TGTGCCAGTAGTATTCCGGGGGGAGGCGTCTACGAGCAGTACTTC. The encoded protein is CASSIPGGGVYEQYF.

J is TRBJ2-1 and V is TRBV18; 10 nucleotides line up with TRBD2. Germline V gene sequence: CDR1 KGHSH, CDR2 LQKENI. V shed 4 bases and J 8 bases; nucleotides not matched to a gene: 14. This CDR3 contains 17 residues. The DNA for the CDR3 is TGTGCCAGCTCACAAATAGCGGGAGGAGGGCCGAGCTATGAGCAGTTCTTC. Its protein product is CASSQIAGGGPSYEQFF.

The V and J genes are TRBV15 and TRBJ2-7; D possibly corresponds to TRBD2 (6 bases). This CDR3 spans 16 amino acids. The V gene lost 1 base and the J gene lost 1 base, with 14 bases spanning the gap. Germline assignment: CDR1 LNHNV and CDR2 YYDKDF (reference sequence). CDR3 sequence (DNA): TGTGCCACCAGCAGAGGGTTTGCGGGAAGATCCTACGAGCAGTACTTC. It codes for CATSRGFAGRSYEQYF.